Sequencing of this TCR beta chain was carried out in a study of blood T cells in healthy people across ages (dated by TCRdb to the mid-2010s). Turning to the overall study: In model experiments, template switching captured roughly one uniquely barcoded TCR beta cDNA molecule for every two T cells. The study measured age-related changes in TCR beta repertoire diversity using deep sequencing normalized with unique cDNA molecular identifiers. To avoid experimental bias, donors of different ages were spread randomly across the sequencing lanes. The donors were divided into four age groups: young (average around 16 years), middle-aged (under 40), aged (approximately 64) and long-lived (about 90). For two donors (one aged 18 to 29 and one aged 80 or older), the study analyzed two additional independent replicas of 1 million unique cDNA reads from the same blood draw. Paper-wide results and their limitations: Total diversity estimates from one million sequenced T cells were considered lower bounds and underestimates. Compared with the aged group, the long-lived group had more naive CD4+ T cells, fewer expanded clones and increased TCR diversity, a pattern suggesting age selection. Observed TCR beta diversity per million T cells fell roughly linearly with age, and a significant reduction was already apparent by age roughly 40. Donor CMV infection status was unknown, potentially confounding age-related changes in expanded clonotypes. Because profiling used bulk unsorted PBMCs, naive and antigen-experienced compartments could not be compared conclusively. A strong correlation was found between observed TCR beta diversity and the percentage of naive T cells measured by flow cytometry.

The donors were 40 or so Caucasian individuals from Russia, aged 6 to 90 years, who were systemically healthy. Roughly 9.5 milliliters of peripheral blood were drawn from each donor into EDTA-treated Vacutainer tubes. Ficoll-Paque density-gradient centrifugation was used to isolate PBMCs, with at least 7 million per sample. Trizol reagent was used to extract total RNA from PBMCs, with at least 6 micrograms per sample. For every donor, an aliquot of PBMCs went through flow cytometry to measure the percentages of naive CD45RAhigh/CD27high T cells. According to the germline V gene, CDR1 reads ENHRY and CDR2 reads SYGVKD. Inclusive of the bounding cysteine and phenylalanine, the CDR3 is 16 residues long. Only the CDR3 portion is preserved as DNA: 48 bases, with reading frame beginning at the first base. Libraries were built with 5' RACE. These reads were obtained on an Illumina HiSeq 2500. A second PCR of about 7 to 12 cycles was run with a J-beta primer mix and a sample-barcoded 5' primer. Each TCR beta cDNA molecule received a unique molecular identifier from a template-switch 5' adaptor carrying 12 random nucleotides. Each sample yielded at least 3 million CDR3-containing paired-end reads. First-strand cDNA synthesis was performed from all RNA using the Mint cDNA synthesis kit, with priming by a TRBC-specific oligonucleotide. Following uracil-DNA glycosylase treatment, a first 18-cycle PCR with universal primers M1SS and BC2_uni_R was performed on all cDNA. The original pipeline was this. For normalization, 1 million high-quality reads, each with a distinct molecular identifier, were randomly selected from each sample. Reads with shared molecular identifiers were discarded instead of being binned into consensus sequences. MiTCR, set to a Q25 quality threshold and the strictest error-elimination algorithm, was used for CDR3 identification, clonotype clustering and error correction. Lower-bound total TCR beta diversity was estimated with a nonparametric unseen species model using Euler transformation. TCRdb reprocessing: public reads trimmed at Q25 with fastp, clones called with MiXCR, in-frame beta chains kept. For every CDR3 protein sequence, its rows merge into one entry that carries the most common genes and DNA. None of the V and J calls come from the authors' own analysis; TCRdb made them. Present in this sample are about 1.4 million distinct CDR3 sequences, 55% to 75% of which were seen just once. Clones ranked in the top ten supply 6.5% to 8% of the sample.

As regards this clonotype: Its antigen target is currently unknown. The germline gene is not matched at one end of the junction; a read error may be the cause.

The sequence came from a young man in good health. Sequenced material: blood. The chain links TRBV10-3 with TRBJ2-6, and TRBD1 may be the D gene, going by 6 matching bases. The nucleotide sequence reads as follows: TGTGCCATCAGAGGACAGCACCCCTCTGGGGCCAACGTCCCGACTTTC. Its coded protein is CAIRGQHPSGANVPTF.